This T cell receptor beta chain was sequenced during a study of cytomegalovirus exposure and HLA in healthy donors. Germline CDR1 reads KGHSH; CDR2 reads LQKENI. The ends lost 6 bases at V and 1 base at J; junction bases unmatched: 5. The CDR3 spans 14 residues. Researchers ran the PCR with 60 Vbeta and 13 Jbeta primers. Some clones are missing from TCRdb's copy, which holds only in-frame ones; the method was immunoSEQ multiplex PCR. This sample has some 190,000 clones, with 75% to 80% found just once. With respect to this clone: At the DNA level, this CDR3 is encoded by other sequences in the same sample as well.

The TCR was taken from a female donor in good health and CMV-seronegative. V usage is TRBV18 and J usage is TRBJ1-1; 7 positions agree with TRBD1. The sequenced sample consisted of PBMCs. CDR3 sequence: CASSRDRSNTEAFF. The CDR3 DNA reads as TGTGCCAGCTCGCGGGACAGATCGAACACTGAAGCTTTCTTT.